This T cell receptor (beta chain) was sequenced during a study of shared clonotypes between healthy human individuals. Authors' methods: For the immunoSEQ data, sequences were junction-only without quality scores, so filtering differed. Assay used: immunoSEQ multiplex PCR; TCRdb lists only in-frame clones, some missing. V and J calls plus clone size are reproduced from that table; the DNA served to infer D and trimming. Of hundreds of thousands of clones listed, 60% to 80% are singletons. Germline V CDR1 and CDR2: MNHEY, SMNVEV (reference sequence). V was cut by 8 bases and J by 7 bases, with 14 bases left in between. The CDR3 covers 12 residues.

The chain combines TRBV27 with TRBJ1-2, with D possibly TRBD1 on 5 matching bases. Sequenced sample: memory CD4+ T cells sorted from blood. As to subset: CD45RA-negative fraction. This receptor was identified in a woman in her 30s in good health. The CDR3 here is CASRTGGSGYTF. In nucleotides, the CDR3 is TGTGCCAGCCGGACGGGGGGAAGTGGCTACACCTTC.